One and the same sample provided the 14 T cell receptor beta chains below, sequenced in a study of blood T cell repertoires in COVID-19. Method: immunoSEQ multiplex PCR; TCRdb's copy keeps in-frame clones and lacks some. In the table there are 490,000 or so clones, about 85% of which are singletons. The sequencing input was PBMCs or T cells enriched from blood (not recorded which). The receptors stem from a woman aged 60-70 years who had recovered from COVID-19.

CDR3 region: CASSQVDREHYEQYV. In nucleotides, the CDR3 is TGTGCCAGCAGCCAAGTCGACAGGGAACACTACGAGCAGTACGTC. The chain combines TRBV7-4 with TRBJ2-7, with 7 bases that match TRBD1. The germline CDR1 and CDR2 sequences are SGHVT and SQSDAQ. J gave up 3 bases and V 5 bases, and 10 bases lay outside the gene matches. The CDR3 has 15 amino acids.

The count of this clone is one. The rearrangement links TRBV18 to TRBJ1-6, with a tentative D call TRBD1 (6 bases). The CDR3 is made up of 12 amino acids. The germline V gene has CDR1 KGHSH and CDR2 LQKENI. Trimming stripped 4 bases from V and 10 bases from J, with 8 bases between. CDR3: CASSRRGSPLHF. In DNA form, the CDR3 reads TGTGCCAGCTCACGCAGGGGATCACCCCTCCACTTT.

The rearrangement uses TRBV10-1 and TRBJ2-1; a weak D match, TRBD2 (6 bases). The CDR3 contains 13 residues. V was cut by 2 bases and J by 8 bases, with 10 bases left in between. Germline V lookup: CDR1 WNHNN, CDR2 SYGVQD (reference sequence). CDR3: CASSEGGVDEQFF. The DNA of the CDR3 is TGCGCCAGCAGTGAGGGCGGGGTCGATGAGCAGTTCTTC.

The V and J genes are TRBV27 and TRBJ1-5, with 10 bases identical to TRBD1. In germline, CDR1 is MNHEY, CDR2 SMNVEV (reference sequence). Trimming removed 4 bases from V and 2 bases from J; junction bases left unmatched: 5. The CDR3 consists of 16 residues. The DNA of the CDR3 is TGTGCCAGCAGTTCCGGGACAGGGGAGGGCAATCAGCCCCAGCATTTT. This encodes CASSSGTGEGNQPQHF.

The V and J genes are TRBV3-1 (or the pseudogene TRBV3-2) and TRBJ2-7, with 7 bases aligning to TRBD2. This CDR3 region has 14 residues. The germline CDR1 and CDR2 sequences are LGHDT and YNNKEL (reference sequence). V was pared by 5 bases and J by 0 bases, with 4 bases of the junction left unmatched. The CDR3 nucleotides read TGTGCCAGCAGCGGGCGGGGGAGCTCCTACGAGCAGTACTTC. Translated: CASSGRGSSYEQYF.

The rearrangement links TRBV28 to TRBJ2-5; no clear D gene. From germline, CDR1 is MDHEN and CDR2 SYDVKM. The CDR3 loop spans 12 amino acids. The V and J ends lost 4 bases and 2 bases respectively, with 5 bases between them. This CDR3 is CASSWAQETQYF. The CDR3 coding sequence is TGTGCCAGCAGTTGGGCTCAAGAGACCCAGTACTTC.

The rearrangement links TRBV5-8 to TRBJ2-1; 8 bases line up with TRBD1. CDR1 is SGHTS, CDR2 YDEGEE, per germline. V was clipped by 0 bases and J by 8 bases; unmatched bases: 19. The CDR3 covers 19 residues. The CDR3 sequence: CASSLGTGYTAPFSDEQFF. The DNA of the CDR3 is TGTGCCAGCAGCTTGGGGACAGGGTACACAGCCCCTTTCAGCGATGAGCAGTTCTTC.

The chain couples TRBV14 to TRBJ2-7, with 12 nucleotides matching TRBD1. Trimming cost V 4 bases and J 13 bases; bases outside gene matches: 14. The CDR3 totals 15 residues. CDR1 is SGHDN and CDR2 is FVKESK in the germline V gene. CDR3 DNA: TGTGCCAGCAGCCCCAACCCGGGACAGGGGGCACGGTGCTACTTC. The encoded protein is CASSPNPGQGARCYF.

J is TRBJ2-7 and V is TRBV6-5, with 8 bases matching TRBD1. The V segment lost 10 bases and the J segment 2 bases; nucleotides outside the gene matches: 7. Germline assignment: CDR1 MNHEY and CDR2 SVGAGI. This CDR3 region has 13 residues. This chain's CDR3 is CATGTGMPYEQYV. CDR3 in DNA: TGTGCCACCGGGACAGGAATGCCCTACGAGCAGTACGTC.

The V call is TRBV19, the J call TRBJ1-1, with D possibly being TRBD1 (5 bases). V was clipped by 7 bases and J by 1 base, with 16 bases between them. In germline, CDR1 is LNHDA, CDR2 SQIVND (reference sequence). CDR3 length equals 15 residues. CDR3 residues: CASTRGGPPNTEAFF. In DNA form, the CDR3 reads TGTGCCAGTACCCGGGGGGGACCCCCGAACACTGAAGCTTTCTTT.

A note on this clone: An end of the junction does not agree with germline; a read error may underlie this. CDR3 bases: TGTGCCAGCAGTGCGGGACTCCTGAGCAGAGATACGCAGTATTTT. It specifies CASSAGLLSRDTQYF. V and J are TRBV27 and TRBJ2-3, with a tentative D call TRBD2 (6 bases). Germline CDR1 MNHEY, CDR2 SMNVEV (reference sequence). The CDR3 has 15 residues.

J is TRBJ2-7 and V is TRBV9; weak D call: TRBD1 (6 bases). V lost 2 bases and J lost 6, with 12 bases in between. Germline assignment: CDR1 SGDLS and CDR2 YYNGEE. This CDR3 region has 13 residues. CDR3 loop: CASSVFTGSEQYF. CDR3 coding DNA: TGTGCCAGCAGCGTTTTTACAGGGTCCGAGCAGTACTTC.

This chain uses TRBV30 with TRBJ2-2, with TRBD2 matching over 13 bases. The CDR3 extends over 17 amino acids. V was clipped by 4 bases and J by 5 bases; unmatched bases: 10. Germline V gives CDR1 GTSNPN, CDR2 SVGIG (reference sequence). The CDR3 sequence is CAWMRGVTSGGTGELFF. In nucleotides, the CDR3 is TGTGCCTGGATGCGAGGAGTGACTAGCGGGGGGACCGGGGAGCTGTTTTTT.

The chain couples TRBV10-3 to TRBJ2-1; 10 positions agree with TRBD2. J lost 10 bases, V lost 6 bases, and 9 bases had no gene match. The CDR3 runs 14 residues. Germline V gene lookup returns CDR1 ENHRY and CDR2 SYGVKD. The CDR3 DNA reads TGTGCCATCAGCCCAAGCGGGGGGGCCGGCGAGCAGTTCTTC. This sequence encodes CAISPSGGAGEQFF.